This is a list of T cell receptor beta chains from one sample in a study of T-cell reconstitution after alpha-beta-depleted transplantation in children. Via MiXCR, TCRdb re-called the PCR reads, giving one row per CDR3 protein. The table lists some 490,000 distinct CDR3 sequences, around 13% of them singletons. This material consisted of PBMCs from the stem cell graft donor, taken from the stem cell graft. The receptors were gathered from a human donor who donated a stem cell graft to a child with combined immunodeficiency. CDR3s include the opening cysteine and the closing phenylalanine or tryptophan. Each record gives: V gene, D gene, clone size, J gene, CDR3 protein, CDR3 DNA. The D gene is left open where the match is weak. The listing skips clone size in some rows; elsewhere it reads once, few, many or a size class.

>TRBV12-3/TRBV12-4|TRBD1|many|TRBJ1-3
CASSRGGQGKGNTIYF
TGTGCCAGCAGCCGCGGGGGACAGGGCAAAGGAAACACCATATATTTT
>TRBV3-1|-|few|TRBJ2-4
CASSPSGRNIQYF
TGTGCCAGCAGCCCGTCGGGTCGAAACATTCAGTACTTC
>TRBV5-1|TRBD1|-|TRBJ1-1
CASSFGPGTGAVNTEAFF
TGCGCCAGCAGCTTTGGACCCGGGACAGGGGCCGTGAACACTGAAGCTTTCTTT
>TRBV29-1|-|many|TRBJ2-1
CSVVRDSYNEQFF
TGCAGCGTTGTTCGGGACTCGTACAATGAGCAGTTCTTC
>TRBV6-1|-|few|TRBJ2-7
CASSEFIGGKPAREDREQYF
TGTGCCAGCAGTGAATTCATCGGGGGCAAGCCGGCCCGAGAAGATCGGGAGCAGTACTTC
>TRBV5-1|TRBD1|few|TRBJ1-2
CASSWGQGYGGYTF
TGCGCCAGCAGCTGGGGACAGGGGTACGGCGGCTACACCTTC
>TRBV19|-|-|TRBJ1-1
CASDFQGRPNTEAFF
TGTGCCAGCGATTTTCAAGGACGGCCGAACACTGAAGCTTTCTTT
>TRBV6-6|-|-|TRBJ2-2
CASSVRLGVNTGELFF
TGTGCCAGCAGTGTGAGACTAGGAGTGAACACCGGGGAGCTGTTTTTT
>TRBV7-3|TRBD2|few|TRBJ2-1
CASSLRAGGLYNEQFF
TGTGCCAGCAGCTTAAGGGCGGGAGGCCTATACAATGAGCAGTTCTTC
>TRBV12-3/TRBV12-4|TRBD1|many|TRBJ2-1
CASSNRGFNNEQFF
TGTGCCAGCAGCAACAGGGGGTTCAACAATGAGCAGTTCTTC
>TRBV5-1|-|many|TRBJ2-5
CASSLVVGETQYF
TGCGCCAGCAGCTTGGTAGTAGGAGAGACCCAGTACTTC
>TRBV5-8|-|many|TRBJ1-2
CASSYRANYGYTF
TGTGCCAGCAGCTACAGGGCTAACTATGGCTACACCTTC
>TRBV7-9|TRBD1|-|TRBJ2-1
CASSLSTGDNEQFF
TGTGCCAGCAGCTTATCGACAGGGGACAATGAGCAGTTCTTC
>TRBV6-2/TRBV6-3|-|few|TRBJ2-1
CASSGGTYNEQFF
TGTGCCAGCAGCGGGGGAACCTACAATGAGCAGTTCTTC
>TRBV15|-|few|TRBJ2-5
CATSRSLGDKQETQYF
TGTGCCACCAGCAGGTCTCTCGGGGATAAACAGGAGACCCAGTACTTC
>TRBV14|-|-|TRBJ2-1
CASSPRPLLGNEQFF
TGTGCCAGCAGTCCTAGGCCACTTCTCGGCAATGAGCAGTTCTTC
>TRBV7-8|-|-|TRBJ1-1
CASSEGTNTEAFF
TGTGCCAGCAGCGAGGGGACCAACACTGAAGCTTTCTTT
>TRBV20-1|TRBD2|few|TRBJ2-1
CSARVSLGTSDWNEQFF
TGCAGTGCTAGAGTCAGTTTGGGGACTAGCGATTGGAATGAGCAGTTCTTC
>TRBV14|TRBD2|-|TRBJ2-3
CASSYLAGGRDTQYF
TGTGCCAGCAGCTACCTAGCGGGAGGACGGGATACGCAGTATTTT
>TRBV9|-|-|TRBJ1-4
CASSVGWEGEKLFF
TGTGCCAGCAGCGTAGGGTGGGAGGGTGAAAAACTGTTTTTT
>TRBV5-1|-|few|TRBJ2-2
CASSLAEGAGELFF
TGCGCCAGCAGCTTGGCCGAGGGGGCCGGGGAGCTGTTTTTT
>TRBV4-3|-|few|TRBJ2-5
CASSQDRGALTQYF
TGCGCCAGCAGCCAAGATAGGGGCGCTTTGACCCAGTACTTC
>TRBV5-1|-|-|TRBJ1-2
CASSLGASSTNYGYTF
TGCGCCAGCAGCTTGGGGGCCAGTTCAACCAACTATGGCTACACCTTC
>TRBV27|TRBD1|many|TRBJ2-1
CASSLLGWTGGIEQFF
TGTGCCAGCAGTTTATTAGGATGGACAGGGGGTATTGAGCAGTTCTTC
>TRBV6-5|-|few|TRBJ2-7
CASSYSGGQDEQYF
TGTGCCAGCAGTTACTCGGGGGGTCAGGACGAGCAGTACTTC
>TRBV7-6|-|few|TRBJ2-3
CASSPNGGGNADTQYF
TGTGCCAGCAGCCCTAACGGCGGGGGCAATGCAGATACGCAGTATTTT
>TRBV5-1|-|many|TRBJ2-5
CASSLTLNPQETQYF
TGCGCCAGCAGCTTGACTCTAAATCCCCAAGAGACCCAGTACTTC
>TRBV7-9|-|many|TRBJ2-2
CASSSSRFTRHTGELFF
TGTGCCAGCAGCTCATCAAGGTTCACTAGACACACCGGGGAGCTGTTTTTT
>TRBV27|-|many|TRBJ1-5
CASSLGRGSLPQHF
TGTGCCAGCAGTTTAGGACGGGGGTCATTGCCCCAGCATTTT
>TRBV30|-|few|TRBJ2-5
CAWSVLSEETQYF
TGTGCCTGGAGTGTACTGTCAGAAGAGACCCAGTACTTC
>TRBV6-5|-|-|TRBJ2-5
CASSYSATNLGEIETQYF
TGTGCCAGCAGTTACTCCGCCACAAACCTTGGGGAAATTGAGACCCAGTACTTC
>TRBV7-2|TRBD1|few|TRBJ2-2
CASSPTGSDTGELFF
TGTGCCAGCAGCCCGACAGGGTCCGACACCGGGGAGCTGTTTTTT
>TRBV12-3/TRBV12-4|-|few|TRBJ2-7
CASSLNSAYEQYF
TGTGCCAGCAGTTTAAACAGTGCCTACGAGCAGTACTTC
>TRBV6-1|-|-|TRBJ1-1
CASRPGSGYTEAFF
TGTGCCAGCAGACCCGGGTCGGGTTACACTGAAGCTTTCTTT
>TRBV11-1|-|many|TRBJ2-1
CASSLSPGQLYEQFF
TGTGCCAGCAGCTTATCCCCTGGTCAGCTTTATGAGCAGTTCTTC
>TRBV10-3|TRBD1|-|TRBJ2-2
CAAMTGVGTGELFF
TGTGCCGCCATGACAGGGGTCGGCACCGGGGAGCTGTTTTTT
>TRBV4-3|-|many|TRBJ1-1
CASSQKIKGNTEAFF
TGCGCCAGCAGCCAGAAGATTAAGGGGAACACTGAAGCTTTCTTT
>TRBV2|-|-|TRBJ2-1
CAAGNPYNEQFF
TGTGCCGCGGGGAACCCGTACAATGAGCAGTTCTTC
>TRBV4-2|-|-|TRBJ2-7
CASSQEEGTFYEQYF
TGTGCCAGCAGCCAAGAAGAAGGGACCTTCTACGAGCAGTACTTC
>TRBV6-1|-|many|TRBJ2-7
CASTQGGSYEQYF
TGTGCCAGCACCCAGGGTGGATCCTACGAGCAGTACTTC
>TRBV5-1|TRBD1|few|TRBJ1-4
CASSLVGTGQGEEKLFF
TGCGCCAGCAGCTTGGTCGGTACGGGGCAGGGGGAAGAAAAACTGTTTTTT
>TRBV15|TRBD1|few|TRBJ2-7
CATSRDPGQGREQYF
TGTGCCACCAGCAGAGATCCGGGACAGGGGAGGGAGCAGTACTTC
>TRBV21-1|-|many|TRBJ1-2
CASSKVRAYGYTF
TGTGCCAGCAGCAAAGTCAGGGCCTATGGCTACACCTTC
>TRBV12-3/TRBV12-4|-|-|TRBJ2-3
CASSSTSGADTQYF
TGTGCCAGCAGTTCGACCAGCGGAGCAGATACGCAGTATTTT